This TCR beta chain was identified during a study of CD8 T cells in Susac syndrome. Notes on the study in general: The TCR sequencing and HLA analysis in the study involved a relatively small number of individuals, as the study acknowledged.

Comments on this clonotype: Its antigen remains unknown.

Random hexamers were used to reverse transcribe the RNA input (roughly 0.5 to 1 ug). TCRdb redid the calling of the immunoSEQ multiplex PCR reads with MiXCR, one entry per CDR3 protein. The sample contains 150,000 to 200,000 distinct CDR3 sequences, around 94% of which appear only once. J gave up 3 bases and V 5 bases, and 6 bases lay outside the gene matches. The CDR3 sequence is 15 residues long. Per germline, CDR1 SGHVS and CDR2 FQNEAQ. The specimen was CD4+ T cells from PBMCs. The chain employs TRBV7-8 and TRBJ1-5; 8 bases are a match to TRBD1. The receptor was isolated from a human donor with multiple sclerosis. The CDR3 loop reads CASSPWDRSNQPQHF. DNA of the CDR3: TGTGCCAGCAGCCCTTGGGACAGGTCCAATCAGCCCCAGCATTTT.